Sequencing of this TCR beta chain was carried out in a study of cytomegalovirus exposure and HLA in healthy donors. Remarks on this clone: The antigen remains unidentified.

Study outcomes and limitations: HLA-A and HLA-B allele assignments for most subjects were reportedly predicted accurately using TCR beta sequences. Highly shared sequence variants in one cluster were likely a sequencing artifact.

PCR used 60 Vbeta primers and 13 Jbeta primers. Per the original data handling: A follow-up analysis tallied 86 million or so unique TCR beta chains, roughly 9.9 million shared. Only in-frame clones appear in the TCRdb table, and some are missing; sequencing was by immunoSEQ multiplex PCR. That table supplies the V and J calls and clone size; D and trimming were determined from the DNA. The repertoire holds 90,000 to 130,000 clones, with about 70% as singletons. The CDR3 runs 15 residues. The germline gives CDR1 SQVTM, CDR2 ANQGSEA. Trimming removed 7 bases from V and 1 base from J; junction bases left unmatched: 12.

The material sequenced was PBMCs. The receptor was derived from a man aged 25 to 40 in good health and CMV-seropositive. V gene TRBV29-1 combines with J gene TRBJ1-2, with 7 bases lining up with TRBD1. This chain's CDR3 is CSANPQGRINYGYTF. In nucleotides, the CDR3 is TGCAGCGCCAACCCACAGGGGCGAATTAACTATGGCTACACCTTC.